The 18 T cell receptor beta chains below were found in one sample sequenced in a study of cytomegalovirus exposure and HLA in healthy donors (dated by TCRdb to 2015 to 2018). Receptor libraries were prepared by the immunoSEQ multiplex PCR assay. The multiplex PCR relied on a mix of 60 forward primers for TCR Vbeta segments and 13 reverse primers for TCR Jbeta segments. As stored in TCRdb, this immuneACCESS dataset retains in-frame rearrangements with V and J assigned. A fraction of the clones does not appear; measured against another copy, unresolved V genes explain less than half of the discrepancy, and the remainder lacks a known reason. The sample profile shows about 160,000 clones; less than 90% of them were found once. Just under 2% of the sample comes from the top ten. The sample comprised PBMCs. The receptors stem from a woman between 18 and 29 years old in good health and CMV-seronegative.

The V call is TRBV7-9, the J call TRBJ1-2, with D possibly being TRBD1 (5 bases). The CDR3 has 15 amino acids. Germline CDR1 reads SEHNR; CDR2 reads FQNEAQ (reference sequence). V was shortened by 7 bases and J by 3 bases, with 18 bases between the two germline ends. CDR3 nucleotide sequence: TGTGCCAGCATCTCCCGGAGGGGATGGGACTATGGCTACACCTTC. Protein sequence: CASISRRGWDYGYTF.

The chain uses TRBV6-5 and TRBJ2-4, with D possibly TRBD1 on 5 matching bases. This CDR3 has 16 residues. V was shortened by 3 bases and J by 0 bases, with 12 bases between the two germline ends. Looked up from germline, CDR1 is MNHEY and CDR2 is SVGAGI. The CDR3: CASSYTGAIAKNIQYF. In nucleotides, the CDR3 is TGTGCCAGCAGTTATACAGGAGCCATAGCCAAAAACATTCAGTACTTC.

About this clone itself: Relative to the germline gene, one junction end is altered; a read error may explain this. The V gene is TRBV7-2, the J gene TRBJ2-1; TRBD2 is a possible D gene (8 bases). The germline gives CDR1 SGHTA, CDR2 FQGNSA. The CDR3 extends over 16 amino acids. The CDR3 region has the DNA TGTGCCAGCAGCCCAGGGGGAGCGGGAGACTACGATGAGCAGTTCTTC. Translated, it gives CASSPGGAGDYDEQFF.

Concerning this clone: The same CDR3 arises from other DNA sequences in this sample as well. The V and J genes are TRBV7-9 and TRBJ2-7; D gene ambiguous. The CDR3 is 13 residues long. Per germline, CDR1 SEHNR and CDR2 FQNEAQ (reference sequence). V was clipped by 1 base and J by 1 base, with 5 bases between them. CDR3 protein: CASSLVQSYEQYF. The CDR3 DNA reads TGTGCCAGCAGCTTAGTACAGTCCTACGAGCAGTACTTC. Full variable domain (outside the CDR3, taken from reference TRBV7-9 and TRBJ2-7): DTGVSQNPRHKITKRGQNVTFRCDPISEHNRLYWYRQTLGQGPEFLTYFQNEAQLEKSRLLSDRFSAERPKGSFSTLEIQRTEQGDSAMYLCASSLVQSYEQYFGPGTRLTVT.

The chain employs TRBV2 and TRBJ2-4; D is uncertain. Germline V CDR1 and CDR2: SNHLY, FYNNEI. CDR3 length: 14 amino acids. The V gene lost 4 bases and the J gene lost 8 bases, with 15 bases spanning the gap. DNA for the CDR3: TGTGCCAGCAGTGGGGTAAACCTTCAGGACATTCAGTACTTC. It translates to CASSGVNLQDIQYF.

This clone was seen a handful of times. The chain recombines TRBV27 with TRBJ1-5; the match to TRBD1 covers 7 bases. The germline CDR1 and CDR2 sequences are MNHEY and SMNVEV (reference sequence). Trimming at V came to 8 bases and at J to 0 bases, leaving 10 bases not matched to a gene. CDR3 length: 16 amino acids. CDR3 nucleotide sequence: TGTGCCAGCCGCGGGACAGTGGGTTATAGCAATCAGCCCCAGCATTTT. Translated, it gives CASRGTVGYSNQPQHF.

The genes are TRBV19 and TRBJ2-3; a weak D match, TRBD2 (7 bases). Germline V CDR1 and CDR2: LNHDA, SQIVND (reference sequence). The ends were cut back, 11 bases at V and 0 bases at J, with 18 bases in the middle. CDR3 length: 15 residues. CDR3 in amino acids: CACGKGRGSTDTQYF. CDR3 coding DNA: TGTGCCTGCGGGAAGGGGAGGGGGAGCACAGATACGCAGTATTTT.

This chain connects TRBV11-3 to TRBJ1-6, with unresolved D. This CDR3 region has 14 residues. From germline, CDR1 is SGHNT and CDR2 YENEEA. Trimming cost V 2 bases and J 6 bases, with 8 bases left between them. CDR3: CASSLSGFNSPLHF. CDR3 nucleotide sequence: TGTGCCAGCAGCTTATCAGGTTTTAATTCACCCCTCCACTTT.

Worth noting for this clone: Germline and junction disagree at one end, which may indicate a read error. J is TRBJ2-7 and V is TRBV2; TRBD2 is a possible D gene (5 bases). This CDR3 spans 13 amino acids. From germline, CDR1 is SNHLY and CDR2 FYNNEI. The CDR3 spells CASRDGVSYEQYF. In nucleotides, the CDR3 is TGTGCCAGCCGTGACGGGGTCTCCTACGAGCAGTACTTC.

The rearrangement joins TRBV5-6 to TRBJ2-3; 8 positions match TRBD2. This CDR3 spans 14 amino acids. The germline CDR1 and CDR2 sequences are SGHDT and YYEEEE. V shed 5 bases, J shed 5 bases, and the junction held 7 bases outside the gene matches. CDR3 in amino acids: CASSTRAGGDTQYF. DNA of the CDR3: TGTGCCAGCAGTACGCGGGCGGGAGGAGATACGCAGTATTTT.

The gene calls are TRBV7-8 and TRBJ1-1, with D possibly TRBD1 on 6 matching bases. Trimming stripped 1 base from V and 5 bases from J, with 14 bases between. Germline V gene lookup returns CDR1 SGHVS and CDR2 FQNEAQ. The CDR3 covers 15 residues. CDR3 sequence reads: CASSLGSPGQTEAFF. CDR3 in DNA: TGTGCCAGCAGCTTAGGATCCCCCGGACAGACTGAAGCTTTCTTT.

This clone was seen just once. This sequence joins TRBV5-6 and TRBJ2-3, with a tentative D call TRBD2 (6 bases). Between the trimmed V and J ends, which lost 2 bases and 0 bases, there was a span of 13 bases. The CDR3 contains 16 residues. The germline V gene encodes CDR1 SGHDT and CDR2 YYEEEE. The chain's CDR3 is CASSFEEGGSTDTQYF. In DNA, the CDR3 is TGTGCCAGCAGCTTCGAGGAGGGCGGGAGCACAGATACGCAGTATTTT.

V is TRBV11-2 and J is TRBJ2-5, with D possibly being TRBD2 (8 bases). CDR1 SGHAT and CDR2 FQNNGV come from the germline V gene. Trimming cost V 5 bases and J 2 bases, with 15 bases left between them. The CDR3 extends over 15 amino acids. The CDR3 loop is CASSPGGTAQETQYF. The CDR3 DNA reads as TGTGCCAGCAGCCCGGGGGGGACAGCTCAAGAGACCCAGTACTTC.

The chain combines TRBV5-1 with TRBJ1-1; possible D gene TRBD1, 6 bases. CDR3 size: 17 residues. V lost 0 bases, J lost 0 bases, and 15 bases lay in between. Germline CDR1 SGHRS, CDR2 YFSETQ. Written as DNA, the CDR3 is TGCGCCAGCAGCTTGGGGAAGCGGGGGCGCGTGAACACTGAAGCTTTCTTT. It translates to CASSLGKRGRVNTEAFF.

The V call is TRBV12-5, the J call TRBJ1-1; D is unclear. This CDR3 region has 12 residues. V lost 7 bases and J lost 0, with 6 bases in between. Germline V gene lookup returns CDR1 LGHNT and CDR2 FRNRAP. CDR3 sequence reads: CASVSVNTEAFF. As DNA, the CDR3 is TGTGCTAGTGTCTCAGTGAACACTGAAGCTTTCTTT.

This chain joins TRBV2 and TRBJ1-5; D not resolved. Germline CDR1 reads SNHLY; CDR2 reads FYNNEI. CDR3 length: 13 amino acids. V lost 4 bases, J lost 4 bases, and 8 bases lay in between. The CDR3 loop is CASSVSGNQPQHF. CDR3 DNA: TGTGCCAGCAGTGTGTCCGGGAATCAGCCCCAGCATTTT.

This chain joins TRBV30 and TRBJ2-3, with D possibly TRBD2 on 6 matching bases. V was shortened by 3 bases and J by 3 bases, with 10 bases between the two germline ends. The CDR3 is 13 residues long. The V gene's germline CDR1 is GTSNPN and CDR2 SVGIG (reference sequence). CDR3 nucleotides: TGTGCCTGGAGCGCAGGGAGGACAGATACGCAGTATTTT. It encodes CAWSAGRTDTQYF. Based on the CDR3 plus reference TRBV30 and TRBJ2-3, the full variable domain is SQTIHQWPATLVQPVGSPLSLECTVEGTSNPNLYWYRQAAGRGLQLLFYSVGIGQISSEVPQNLSASRPQDRQFILSSKKLLLSDSGFYLCAWSAGRTDTQYFGPGTRLTVL.

This chain's CDR3 is CASMKRAPTDTQYF. The CDR3 DNA reads TGTGCCAGTATGAAGAGGGCCCCGACAGATACGCAGTATTTT. The rearrangement joins TRBV19 to TRBJ2-3, with a possible D match to TRBD2 (5 bases). Trimming pared 7 bases from V and 3 bases from J, leaving 14 bases between. The germline V gene encodes CDR1 LNHDA and CDR2 SQIVND (reference sequence). The CDR3 covers 14 residues.